This record covers a single T cell receptor (beta chain). Trimming pared 0 bases from V and 6 bases from J, leaving 6 bases between. The CDR3 length is 13 residues. Only in-frame clones appear in the TCRdb table, and some are missing; sequencing was by immunoSEQ multiplex PCR. The sample has roughly 200,000 clones; around 88% are singletons. This sample is drawn from a study of T cell responses to AZD1222 COVID-19 vaccine. This sample comprised peripheral blood, obtained on day 0 of AZD1222 vaccination. The rearrangement joins TRBV12-3 or TRBV12-4 to TRBJ1-5; D is ambiguous. The sequence was collected from an adult in good health. The CDR3 region has the DNA TGTGCCAGCAGTTTAGCGACCAGTCAGCCCCAGCATTTT. It codes for CASSLATSQPQHF.